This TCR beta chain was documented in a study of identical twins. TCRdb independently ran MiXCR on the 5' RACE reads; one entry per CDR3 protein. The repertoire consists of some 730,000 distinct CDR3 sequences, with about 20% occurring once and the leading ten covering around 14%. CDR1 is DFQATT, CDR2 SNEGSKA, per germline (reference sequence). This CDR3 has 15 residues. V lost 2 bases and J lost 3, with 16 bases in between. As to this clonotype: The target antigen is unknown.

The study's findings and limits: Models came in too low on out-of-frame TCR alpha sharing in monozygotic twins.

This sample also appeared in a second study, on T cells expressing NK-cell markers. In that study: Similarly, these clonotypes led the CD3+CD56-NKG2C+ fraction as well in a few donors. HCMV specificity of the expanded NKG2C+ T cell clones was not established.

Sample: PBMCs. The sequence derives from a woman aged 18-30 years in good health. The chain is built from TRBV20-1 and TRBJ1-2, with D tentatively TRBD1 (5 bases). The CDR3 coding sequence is TGCAGTGCTAGATTTTCTCCCAGGGACGACTATGGCTACACCTTC. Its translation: CSARFSPRDDYGYTF.